This TCR beta chain was identified during a study of cytomegalovirus exposure and HLA in healthy donors. Overall study context: Previous work identified 95 million to 120 million unique TCR beta sequences from about 179 million T cells.

Amplification used 60 Vbeta primers and 13 Jbeta primers. Profiling relied on immunoSEQ multiplex PCR, and the TCRdb table lists in-frame clones only, not all of them. The sample lists under 200,000 clones; 73% were seen once. Study-wide results and caveats: Presence/absence analyses assumed roughly uniform sequencing depth across donors. The likely explanation for a cluster of highly shared sequence variants was sequencing artifact.

A single count supports this clone. Its antigen is still unknown. Germline V CDR1 and CDR2: MDHEN, SYDVKM. Trimming pared 1 base from V and 0 bases from J, leaving 10 bases between. The CDR3 has 15 residues. The chain links TRBV28 to TRBJ2-7, with TRBD1 as a possible D gene (6 bases). The sample consisted of PBMCs. The source of this sequence is a woman in her thirties in good health and CMV-seronegative. The CDR3: CASSLSTGSSYEQYF. In DNA, the CDR3 is TGTGCCAGCAGTTTATCGACAGGTAGCTCCTACGAGCAGTACTTC. Variable domain in full (rest from reference TRBV28 and TRBJ2-7): DVKVTQSSRYLVKRTGEKVFLECVQDMDHENMFWYRQDPGLGLRLIYFSYDVKMKEKGDIPEGYSVSREKKERFSLILESASTNQTSMYLCASSLSTGSSYEQYFGPGTRLTVT.